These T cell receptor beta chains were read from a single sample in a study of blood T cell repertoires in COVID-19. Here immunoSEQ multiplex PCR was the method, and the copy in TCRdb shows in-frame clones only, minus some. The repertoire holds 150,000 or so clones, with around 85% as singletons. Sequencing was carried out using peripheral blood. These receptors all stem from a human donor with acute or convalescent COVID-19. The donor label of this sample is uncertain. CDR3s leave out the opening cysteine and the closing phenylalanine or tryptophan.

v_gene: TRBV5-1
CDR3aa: ASSIQGRENEKLF

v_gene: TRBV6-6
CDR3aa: ASSYEGGITDTQY

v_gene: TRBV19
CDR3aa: ASMVTGLIGELF

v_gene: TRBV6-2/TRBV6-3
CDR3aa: ASSGWENQPQH

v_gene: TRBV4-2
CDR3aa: ASSQGDRFSGNTIY

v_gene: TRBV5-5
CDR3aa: ASSLGGASSYNSPLH

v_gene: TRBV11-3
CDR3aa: ASNPGGGGRDTQY

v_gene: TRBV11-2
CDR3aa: ASSQSGQLGRNQPQH

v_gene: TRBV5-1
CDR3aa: ASSLGTTSTDTQY

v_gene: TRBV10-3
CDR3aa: AISKGQGAHGYT

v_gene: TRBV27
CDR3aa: ASTPRGQLNTEAF

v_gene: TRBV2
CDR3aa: ASIRGRTTDTQY

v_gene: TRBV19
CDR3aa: ASSIGVGETNEKLF

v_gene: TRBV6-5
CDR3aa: ASTLGAGVNEKLF

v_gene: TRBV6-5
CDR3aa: ASSYSRQGAGEQY

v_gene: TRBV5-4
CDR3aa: ASQPGQGYNEQF

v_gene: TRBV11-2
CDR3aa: ASSLATTGYT

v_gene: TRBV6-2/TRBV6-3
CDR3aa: ASSPTMTGNTGELF

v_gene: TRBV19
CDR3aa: ASSIRAGAVTEAF

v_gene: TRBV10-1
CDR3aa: ASSEQSNTEAF

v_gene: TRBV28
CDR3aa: ASSLSLAGSNQPQH

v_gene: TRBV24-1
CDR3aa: ATSDPAEYQETQY

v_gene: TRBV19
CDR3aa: ASSMDRSETQY

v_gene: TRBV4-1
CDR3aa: ASSQVGFGVAGAVADTQY

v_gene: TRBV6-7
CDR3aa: ASSYSRDKSYEQY

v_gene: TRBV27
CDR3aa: ASSSTLAGGEQF

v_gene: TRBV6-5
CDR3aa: ASSYTGSKANYGYT

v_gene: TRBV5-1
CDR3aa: ASSLVFGASSNQETQY

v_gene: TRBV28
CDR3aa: ASSLAGLAGNNEQF

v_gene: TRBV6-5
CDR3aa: ASRTVGGPYGYT

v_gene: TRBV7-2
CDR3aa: ASSYGQGLDSPLH

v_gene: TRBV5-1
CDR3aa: ASSTGTGGLGDTQY

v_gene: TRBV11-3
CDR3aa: ASSFSSPQETQY

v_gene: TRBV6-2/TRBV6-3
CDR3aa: ASSYSQYSGAF

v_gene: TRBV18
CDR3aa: ASSETQAHHEQY

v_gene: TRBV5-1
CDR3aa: ASSLAGANSYEQY

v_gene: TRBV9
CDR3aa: ASSATGGLYGYT

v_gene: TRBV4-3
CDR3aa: ASSQDSRGNTEAF

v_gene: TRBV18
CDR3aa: ASSSTSEYNEQF

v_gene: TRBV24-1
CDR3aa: ATSDWTKTSTDTQY

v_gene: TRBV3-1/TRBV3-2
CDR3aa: ASSQGENRNSPLH

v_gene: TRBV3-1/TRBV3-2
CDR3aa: ASSSPSGTSQETQY